Below are 23 T cell receptor beta chains sequenced from a single sample in a study of tissue T cells after allogeneic stem cell transplantation. The time point here: mouse harvest day 7 after allogeneic transplant. The graft held 10^6 splenic CD5+ T cells and 10^7 T-cell-depleted bone marrow cells. This table comes from immunoSEQ multiplex PCR, and its TCRdb copy is limited to in-frame clones, with some not included. The sample holds some 6,000 clones, roughly 42% seen once. Sample: skin. These TCRs come from a female BALB/c mouse given C57BL/6 T cells with graft-versus-host disease after an allogeneic hematopoietic cell transplant.

This clone showed up just a few times. The genes are named according to mouse. CDR3 bases read: TGTGCCAGCAGGCGGGGGGTTGGTGAACAGTAC. Translation gives CASRRGVGEQY. The full CDR3 reads CASRRGVGEQYF. This sequence joins TRBV3 and TRBJ2-7; possible D gene TRBD2, 6 bases. The observed sequence ends 1 residue before the CDR3 terminus, with the missing tail filled in from the germline J gene. The CDR3 length is 12 residues. With 6 bases removed from V and 6 bases from J, the gap between germline ends came to 12 bases. CDR1 SNHLY and CDR2 FYNGKV come from the germline V gene (reference sequence).

On this clone itself: Genes here carry mouse names. From the germline J gene comes the end of the CDR3, since the read stops 1 residue before it. V and J are TRBV12-2 and TRBJ2-5, with 10 bases that match TRBD2. Trimming took 1 base from V and 2 from J; bases not matched to a gene: 5. The germline gives CDR1 SGHLS, CDR2 HYDKME. This CDR3 has 16 residues. CDR3 amino acids: CASSLYWGGSQDTQYF. The part of the CDR3 DNA that was read is TGTGCCAGCTCTCTTTACTGGGGGGGATCCCAAGACACCCAGTAC.

This clone was seen a handful of times. Genes and germline are mouse. Read sequence stops 1 residue before the CDR3 end, and the germline J gene provides the missing end. V and J are TRBV26 and TRBJ1-5; D is perhaps TRBD1 (5 bases). The germline CDR1 and CDR2 sequences are KGHPV and FQNQEV (reference sequence). The CDR3 has 15 residues. Trimming took off 4 bases at V and 0 bases at J, with 10 bases between the two ends. CDR3 amino acids: CASSPGTYNNQAPLF. The sequenced part of the CDR3 DNA is TGTGCCAGCAGTCCGGGGACTTATAACAACCAGGCTCCGCTT. Full variable domain (rest looked up from reference TRBV26 and TRBJ1-5): NSKVIQTPRYLVKGQGQKAKMRCIPEKGHPVVFWYQQNKNNEFKFLINFQNQEVLQQIDMTEKRFSAECPSNSPCSLEIQSSEAGDSALYLCASSPGTYNNQAPLFGEGTRLSVL.

Worth noting for this clone: A read error is possible here, since a much larger clone lies one base away. The listed genes are named as in mouse. The CDR3 extends 1 residue past the end of the read, so its final part is completed from the germline J gene. The same CDR3 arises from other DNA sequences in this sample as well. The chain is built from TRBV26 and TRBJ1-4; 7 bases match TRBD1. The V segment lost 6 bases and the J segment 3 bases; nucleotides outside the gene matches: 4. This CDR3 comprises 14 residues. Germline lookup yields CDR1 KGHPV and CDR2 FQNQEV (reference sequence). The CDR3 spells CASSQQGTNERLFF. Partial CDR3 DNA: TGTGCCAGCAGCCAACAGGGGACCAACGAAAGATTATTT.

As regards this clone: Mouse gene names and germline throughout. The CDR3 end is not reached by the read, which stops 1 residue before it; the germline J gene fills it in. The chain combines TRBV26 with TRBJ2-7; 8 bases line up with TRBD2. The J segment lost 7 bases and the V segment lost 4 bases, leaving 6 bases of the junction unmatched. Germline CDR1 reads KGHPV; CDR2 reads FQNQEV (reference sequence). The CDR3 is 13 amino acids. The part of the CDR3 DNA that was read is TGTGCCAGCAGTCCGGGGGGGGCGCGAGAACAGTAC. Its protein is CASSPGGAREQY. The entire CDR3 reads CASSPGGAREQYF.

On this clone itself: Gene names denote mouse genes. The sequenced CDR3 bases are TGTGCCAGCAGTCTGTCGATGGGGTCTGGAAATACGCTCTAT. Encoded protein: CASSLSMGSGNTLY. The full CDR3 is CASSLSMGSGNTLYF. J is TRBJ1-3 and V is TRBV26; D is ambiguous. The read ends 1 residue early relative to the CDR3; the germline J gene fills the gap. Between the trimmed V and J ends, which lost 0 bases and 1 base, there was a span of 7 bases. Looked up from germline, CDR1 is KGHPV and CDR2 is FQNQEV (reference sequence). This CDR3 has 15 residues.

For this clone: Genes here carry mouse names. With the read ending 1 residue before the CDR3 end, the germline J gene is used to fill in that end. This sequence joins TRBV13-2 and TRBJ2-7; D may be TRBD1 (6 bases). Germline V CDR1 and CDR2: NNHNN, SYGAGS (reference sequence). Trimming took off 3 bases at V and 4 bases at J, with 17 bases between the two ends. The CDR3 has 15 residues. CDR3 bases read: TGTGCCAGCGGTGGGACAGCCCTTTTACTATATGAACAGTAC. The encoded protein is CASGGTALLLYEQY. The CDR3 reads in full as CASGGTALLLYEQYF.

A few counts support this clone. The gene names given are mouse names. This CDR3 reads CASSSTGSGNTLYF. The part of the CDR3 DNA that was read is TGTGCCAGCAGCTCGACAGGTTCTGGAAATACGCTCTAT. The chain links TRBV3 to TRBJ1-3; TRBD1 is a possible D gene (6 bases). The read ends 1 residue early relative to the CDR3; the germline J gene fills the gap. There are 14 residues in the CDR3. Trimming cost V 4 bases and J 0 bases, with 7 bases left between them. CDR1 is SNHLY and CDR2 is FYNGKV in the germline V gene (reference sequence). The entire variable domain, with the rest obtained from reference TRBV3 and TRBJ1-3, is as follows: GPKVLQIPSHQIIDMGQMVTLNCDPVSNHLYFYWYKQILGQQMEFLVNFYNGKVMEKSKLFKDQFSVERPDGSYFTLKIQPTALEDSAVYFCASSSTGSGNTLYFGEGSRLIVV.

In regard to this clone: The genes and germline here are from mouse. The read is 1 residue too short to cover the CDR3 end, so that end is filled in from the germline J gene. The rearrangement uses TRBV26 and TRBJ1-6; D unclear. TRBJ1-6 is identified as an open reading frame with a role that is uncertain. Germline V lookup: CDR1 KGHPV, CDR2 FQNQEV (reference sequence). V shed 2 bases and J shed 6 bases, with 5 bases lying between them. CDR3 length: 13 residues. The covered CDR3 bases are TGTGCCAGCAGTCTGGCAATTAATTCGCCCCTCTAC. Translated, it gives CASSLAINSPLY. The whole CDR3 sequence reads CASSLAINSPLYF.

By sample share, this clone is large. The gene names here belong to mouse. The missing CDR3 end, 1 residue past where the read stops, is filled in from the germline J gene. This chain connects TRBV2 to TRBJ1-3; no definite D call. Germline lookup yields CDR1 LGHNA and CDR2 YSYQKL. The CDR3 has 14 amino acids. Trimming pared 0 bases from V and 0 bases from J, leaving 3 bases between. The covered CDR3 bases are TGTGCCAGCAGCCAAGAGAATTCTGGAAATACGCTCTAT. Encoded protein: CASSQENSGNTLY. The complete CDR3 protein is CASSQENSGNTLYF. The full variable domain, in which reference TRBV2 and TRBJ1-3 provide the parts outside the CDR3, is DPKIIQKPKYLVAVTGSEKILICEQYLGHNAMYWYRQSAKKPLEFMFSYSYQKLMDNQTASSRFQPQSSKKNHLDLQITALKPDDSATYFCASSQENSGNTLYFGEGSRLIVV.

Concerning this clone: Gene names follow the mouse nomenclature. The read is 1 residue too short to cover the CDR3 end, so that end is filled in from the germline J gene. The V and J genes are TRBV13-2 and TRBJ2-4, with D uncertain. CDR3 length: 14 residues. The germline V and J ends were trimmed by 0 bases and 4 bases, with 9 bases remaining between them. CDR1 and CDR2 (germline): NNHNN, SYGAGS (reference sequence). The CDR3 region is CASGDAATKNTLYF. The DNA read from the CDR3 is TGTGCCAGCGGTGATGCTGCGACAAAAAACACCTTGTAC.

This clone appeared a few times. The genes and germline here are from mouse. The CDR3 goes on 1 residue after the read ends, and that part is filled in from the germline J gene. The chain has TRBV26 and TRBJ2-1; D is undetermined. The CDR3 length is 14 residues. V was pared by 4 bases and J by 3 bases, with 10 bases between. CDR1 KGHPV and CDR2 FQNQEV come from the germline V gene (reference sequence). The covered CDR3 bases are TGTGCCAGCAGTCGGGCCAGGAGCTATGCTGAGCAGTTC. Translating it yields CASSRARSYAEQF. The whole CDR3 is CASSRARSYAEQFF.

As regards this clone: The germline and genes are mouse ones. CDR3 bases read: TGTGCCAGCAGCTTGACAGGGGGCGCCAACGAAAGATTATTT. Protein: CASSLTGGANERLF. The whole CDR3 region reads CASSLTGGANERLFF. The chain is built from TRBV4 and TRBJ1-4, with TRBD1 identical over 10 bases. The read is 1 residue too short to cover the CDR3 end, so that end is filled in from the germline J gene. This CDR3 has 15 amino acids. Germline lookup yields CDR1 LGHDT and CDR2 YNNKQL (reference sequence). Trimming removed 4 bases from V and 3 bases from J; junction bases left unmatched: 2.

There are a few counts of this clone. Germline and genes: mouse. The read halts 1 residue ahead of the CDR3 end, with the missing end drawn from the germline J gene. The rearrangement links TRBV26 to TRBJ1-1; TRBD1 matches 8 bases. The germline gives CDR1 KGHPV, CDR2 FQNQEV (reference sequence). V was pared by 3 bases and J by 2 bases, with 2 bases of the junction left unmatched. CDR3 size: 14 residues. CDR3 loop: CASSLQGANTEVFF. The sequenced part of the CDR3 DNA is TGTGCCAGCAGTCTTCAGGGGGCCAACACAGAAGTCTTC.

The table lists this clone with a few counts. Each gene name is a mouse one. The CDR3 here is CGARETGGSGNTLYF. The part of the CDR3 DNA that was read is TGTGGTGCTAGGGAGACAGGGGGTTCTGGAAATACGCTCTAT. This chain connects TRBV20 to TRBJ1-3; 9 nucleotides agree with TRBD1. Read sequence stops 1 residue before the CDR3 end, and the germline J gene provides the missing end. The CDR3 has 15 amino acids. CDR1 and CDR2 (germline): GFQATS, STVNSAI. V dropped 0 bases and J dropped 0; count of bases not matched to a gene: 0.

This clone was seen just once. Gene names denote mouse genes. The CDR3 end falls 1 residue outside the read, so it is completed with the germline J gene. The chain couples TRBV26 to TRBJ2-7; TRBD1 matches 10 bases. CDR3 size: 14 residues. Germline V gene data show CDR1 as KGHPV and CDR2 as FQNQEV (reference sequence). The J segment lost 4 bases and the V segment lost 1 base, leaving 1 base of the junction unmatched. CDR3: CASSLWGQGYEQYF. The CDR3 bases that were read are TGTGCCAGCAGTCTGTGGGGACAGGGGTATGAACAGTAC.

This clone showed up just a few times. Gene names refer to mouse genes. The missing CDR3 end, 1 residue past where the read stops, is filled in from the germline J gene. The rearrangement links TRBV13-2 to TRBJ2-7; D ambiguous. CDR1 NNHNN and CDR2 SYGAGS come from the germline V gene (reference sequence). CDR3 length equals 13 residues. Trimming left V 1 base short and J 0 bases short, with 5 bases between. The sequenced part of the CDR3 DNA is TGTGCCAGCGGTGATCGAAGCTCCTATGAACAGTAC. Translated: CASGDRSSYEQY. The CDR3 reads in full as CASGDRSSYEQYF.

This clone was detected a few times. Gene names denote mouse genes. The CDR3 end falls 1 residue outside the read, so it is completed with the germline J gene. This chain uses TRBV31 with TRBJ1-3; D ambiguous. Trimming removed 0 bases at V and 0 bases at J, with 9 bases between. Germline CDR1 GKSSPN, CDR2 SITVG. The CDR3 covers 15 residues. The DNA read from the CDR3 is TGTGCCTGGAGTCTAAACAGCTATTCTGGAAATACGCTCTAT. As protein: CAWSLNSYSGNTLY. The complete CDR3 reads CAWSLNSYSGNTLYF.

A remark on this clone: Germline and genes: mouse. The read finishes 1 residue shy of the CDR3 end, and the germline J gene is used to complete it. J is TRBJ1-2 and V is TRBV26; D might be TRBD1 (6 bases). Trimming left V 1 base short and J 0 bases short, with 15 bases between. The CDR3 totals 17 residues. Germline V gives CDR1 KGHPV, CDR2 FQNQEV (reference sequence). This CDR3 reads CASSLFYRDNANSDYTF. Partial CDR3 DNA: TGTGCCAGCAGTCTGTTTTACCGGGACAATGCAAACTCCGACTACACC.

Concerning this clone: The gene names given are mouse names. The read terminates 1 residue ahead of where the CDR3 ends, so the germline J gene completes it. This chain uses TRBV1 with TRBJ1-1; 7 bases are a match to TRBD1. The CDR3 is 13 residues long. Per germline, CDR1 NSQYPW and CDR2 LRSPGD (reference sequence). J gave up 3 bases and V 3 bases, and 1 base lay outside the gene matches. The sequenced CDR3 bases are TGCACCTGCAGTGCCGACAGGGACACAGAAGTCTTC. Protein product: CTCSADRDTEVF. The entire CDR3 protein reads CTCSADRDTEVFF.

To note about this clone: The gene names given are mouse names. The part of the CDR3 DNA that was read is TGTGCCAGCGGTGGTGACAGGGCTGGAAATACGCTCTAT. Its protein is CASGGDRAGNTLY. The whole CDR3 sequence reads CASGGDRAGNTLYF. The rearrangement uses TRBV13-2 and TRBJ1-3; 7 positions match TRBD1. The read comes to an end 1 residue before the CDR3 does, leaving the germline J gene to fill in the end. The CDR3 covers 14 residues. Germline CDR1 is NNHNN and CDR2 is SYGAGS (reference sequence). The junction had 2 bases not matched to a gene; V was cut back by 3 bases and J by 2 bases.

This clone was recorded once. The gene names here belong to mouse. The CDR3 goes on 1 residue after the read ends, and that part is filled in from the germline J gene. This chain links TRBV13-2 with TRBJ1-3; 7 bases are a match to TRBD1. V dropped 7 bases and J dropped 3; count of bases not matched to a gene: 4. Germline loops: CDR1 NNHNN, CDR2 SYGAGS (reference sequence). The CDR3 loop spans 13 amino acids. The part of the CDR3 DNA that was read is TGTGCCAGCCTCAGGGGGGATGGAAATACGCTCTAT. This gives the protein CASLRGDGNTLY. The CDR3 in its entirety is CASLRGDGNTLYF.

To note about this clone: Mouse gene names apply. The CDR3 end is not reached by the read, which stops 1 residue before it; the germline J gene fills it in. V and J are TRBV13-1 and TRBJ2-7; TRBD1 matches at 9 bases. This CDR3 has 13 residues. Germline lookup yields CDR1 NSHNY and CDR2 SYGAGN. The junction had 4 bases not matched to a gene; V was cut back by 4 bases and J by 5 bases. The part of the CDR3 DNA that was read is TGTGCCAGCAGTTGGGACAGGGACCATGAACAGTAC. Residues: CASSWDRDHEQY. The whole CDR3 sequence reads CASSWDRDHEQYF.